This T cell receptor (beta chain) emerged from a study of T-cell reconstitution after alpha-beta-depleted transplantation in children. This CDR3 is 13 amino acids long. The germline V gene has CDR1 ENHRY and CDR2 SYGVKD. V gave up 0 bases and J gave up 6 bases, with 8 bases separating them. The TCRbeta library incorporated unique molecular identifiers. TCRdb reanalysed the PCR reads using MiXCR and keeps one entry per CDR3 protein. The sample includes 450,000 to 600,000 distinct CDR3 sequences, around 20% of them seen just once. The sequence was obtained from a human donor who donated a stem cell graft to a child with acute lymphoblastic leukemia. Sequenced here: PBMCs from the stem cell graft donor, sampled from the stem cell graft. The genes are TRBV10-3 and TRBJ1-1, with unresolved D. In DNA form, the CDR3 reads TGTGCCATCAGTGAGTCTATTGGGTCTGAAGCTTTCTTT. This codes for CAISESIGSEAFF.